One and the same sample provided the 26 T cell receptor beta chains below, sequenced in a study of T cells after yellow fever vaccination. TCRdb fed the 5' RACE reads into MiXCR, producing one record per CDR3 protein. Of some 260,000 distinct CDR3 sequences in the sample, roughly 5% were seen once. Sequenced here: CD4+ T cells sorted from PBMCs, sampled on the day of the yellow fever booster vaccination. Source of these receptors: a young man who received the YFV17D yellow fever vaccine.

This clonotype has just a few counts. The rearrangement joins TRBV12-3 or TRBV12-4 to TRBJ1-4, with D possibly being TRBD1 (5 bases). This CDR3 spans 14 amino acids. The V and J ends lost 3 bases and 8 bases respectively, with 13 bases between them. CDR3 in amino acids: CASSFGGREEKLFF. In DNA form, the CDR3 reads TGTGCCAGCAGTTTTGGGGGACGGGAGGAAAAACTGTTTTTT.

The chain couples TRBV7-8 to TRBJ2-6; 11 bases fit TRBD1. Per the germline V gene, CDR1 is SGHVS and CDR2 is FQNEAQ. The V and J ends lost 5 bases and 1 base, in that order; junction bases with no gene match: 13. CDR3 length: 20 amino acids. The CDR3 bases are TGTGCCAGCAGCCACGGACAGGGGGCGCTTCTTACTTCTGGGGCCAACGTCCTGACTTTC. Amino acid sequence: CASSHGQGALLTSGANVLTF. Based on the CDR3 plus reference TRBV7-8 and TRBJ2-6, the full variable domain is GAGVSQSPRYKVAKRGQDVALRCDPISGHVSLFWYQQALGQGPEFLTYFQNEAQLDKSGLPSDRFFAERPEGSVSTLKIQRTQQEDSAVYLCASSHGQGALLTSGANVLTFGAGSRLTVL.

This clonotype was observed at least ten times. The chain joins TRBV4-3 to TRBJ2-1; D may be TRBD1 or TRBD2 (5 bases each). Trimming shortened V by 0 bases and J by 7 bases, and 10 bases separated the two germline ends. CDR3 length: 14 amino acids. CDR1 and CDR2 (germline): LGHNA, YSLEER. The CDR3 region is CASSQESWGNEQFF. Here the CDR3 DNA reads TGCGCCAGCAGCCAAGAAAGTTGGGGGAATGAGCAGTTCTTC.

This sequence joins TRBV9 and TRBJ2-3; D gene uncertain. Germline CDR1 reads SGDLS; CDR2 reads YYNGEE. V was cut by 7 bases and J by 6 bases, with 24 bases left in between. The CDR3 runs to 16 residues. The CDR3 loop is CASPCGSVTYVDTQYF. CDR3 DNA sequence: TGTGCCAGCCCCTGTGGTTCGGTTACTTATGTGGATACGCAGTATTTT.

This clonotype was found a few times. The chain combines TRBV20-1 with TRBJ2-1; TRBD1 might be the D (5 bases). Germline CDR1 DFQATT, CDR2 SNEGSKA (reference sequence). The V and J ends lost 3 bases and 8 bases respectively, with 8 bases between them. There are 11 residues in the CDR3. CDR3: CSASRADEQFF. CDR3 DNA sequence: TGCAGTGCTAGCAGGGCCGATGAGCAGTTCTTC.

The chain employs TRBV6-2 or TRBV6-3 and TRBJ1-4, with D uncertain. The germline V gene has CDR1 MNHEY and CDR2 SVGEGT. This CDR3 spans 14 amino acids. Trimming stripped 9 bases from V and 7 bases from J, with 18 bases between. The chain's CDR3 is CASKSAGEGEKLFF. As DNA, the CDR3 is TGTGCCAGTAAAAGTGCTGGGGAAGGTGAAAAACTGTTTTTT.

The table lists this clonotype with many counts. The J gene is TRBJ2-6, the V gene TRBV5-5; D gene ambiguous. V lost 4 bases, J lost 0 bases, and 8 bases lay in between. This CDR3 comprises 15 residues. Germline V gene lookup returns CDR1 SGHKS and CDR2 YYEKEE (reference sequence). The CDR3 bases are TGTGCCAGCAGCAAGTCTCCCTCTGGGGCCAACGTCCTGACTTTC. Translated: CASSKSPSGANVLTF.

This clonotype has a count of ten or more. The chain couples TRBV29-1 to TRBJ2-5, with D maybe TRBD1 (6 bases). Looked up from germline, CDR1 is SQVTM and CDR2 is ANQGSEA. Trimming removed 1 base from V and 1 base from J, with 13 bases in between. The CDR3 has 15 residues. This CDR3 reads CSVEGFPDSQETQYF. The CDR3 coding sequence is TGCAGCGTTGAAGGATTCCCGGACAGCCAAGAGACCCAGTACTTC.

This clonotype was seen a handful of times. The chain employs TRBV5-1 and TRBJ1-6; D ambiguous. CDR1 is SGHRS, CDR2 YFSETQ, per germline. Trimming took 4 bases from V and 7 from J, leaving 15 bases between them. The CDR3 is 15 residues long. Here the CDR3 DNA reads TGCGCCAGCAGCCCAGATGGGCAGCTCAATTCACCCCTCCACTTT. This codes for CASSPDGQLNSPLHF.

The chain uses TRBV12-3 or TRBV12-4 and TRBJ1-1; D might be TRBD1 (5 bases). Deletions cut 4 bases from V and 0 bases from J, with 12 bases between. The CDR3 consists of 15 residues. CDR3 in DNA: TGTGCCAGCAGTTGGGGCGGGACCCTGAACACTGAAGCTTTCTTT. It encodes CASSWGGTLNTEAFF.

This clonotype was detected ten times or more. The genes are TRBV20-1 and TRBJ2-5; D unresolved. This CDR3 is built from 13 residues. V was clipped by 1 base and J by 7 bases, with 13 bases between them. Germline values: CDR1 DFQATT, CDR2 SNEGSKA (reference sequence). As DNA, the CDR3 is TGCAGTGCTAGAGTAGAGGTAGCCGGGACCCAGTACTTC. Amino acid sequence: CSARVEVAGTQYF.

J is TRBJ2-2 and V is TRBV12-3 or TRBV12-4; maybe TRBD2 (5 bases). The V end was cut by 3 bases, the J end by 0 bases, with 17 bases between. The CDR3 sequence is 18 residues long. CDR3 sequence: CASSLRAGPTTNTGELFF. In DNA, the CDR3 is TGTGCCAGCAGTTTGAGGGCTGGACCGACGACGAACACCGGGGAGCTGTTTTTT.

The rearrangement joins TRBV6-6 to TRBJ2-7, with D perhaps TRBD1 or TRBD2 (6 bases each). The V end lost 0 bases, the J end lost 4 bases, and 13 bases lay between the germline ends. Germline CDR1 is MNHNY and CDR2 is SVGAGI (reference sequence). The CDR3 runs to 15 residues. The CDR3 DNA sequence: TGTGCCAGCAGTTACTCGATGGGGGGCGAATACGAGCAGTACGTC. Its protein product is CASSYSMGGEYEQYV.

This chain's CDR3 is CASSPGGTSGVAQYF. As DNA, the CDR3 is TGTGCCAGCAGCCCCGGTGGGACTAGCGGAGTAGCGCAGTATTTT. V usage is TRBV11-2 and J usage is TRBJ2-3, with TRBD2 identical over 11 bases. V shed 5 bases and J 10 bases; nucleotides not matched to a gene: 11. The CDR3 loop spans 15 amino acids. Germline V gives CDR1 SGHAT, CDR2 FQNNGV.

The table lists this clonotype with a few counts. V and J are TRBV5-1 and TRBJ2-5; TRBD2 matches at 9 bases. Germline V gives CDR1 SGHRS, CDR2 YFSETQ. V lost 3 bases and J lost 3; bases outside the gene matches: 9. This CDR3 is built from 16 residues. CDR3 nucleotide sequence: TGCGCCAGCAGCTGGGGGACTAGCCCGAATAAAGAGACCCAGTACTTC. It yields the protein CASSWGTSPNKETQYF.

The chain employs TRBV9 and TRBJ2-2; no clear D. V lost 0 bases and J 7 bases, leaving 4 bases between the germline ends. The CDR3 has 12 amino acids. Per germline, CDR1 SGDLS and CDR2 YYNGEE. DNA of the CDR3: TGTGCCAGCAGCGTAGCAGTCGGGGAGCTGTTTTTT. Protein product: CASSVAVGELFF.

This clonotype was counted ten times or more. V is TRBV20-1 and J is TRBJ1-5, with D tentatively TRBD1 (5 bases). There are 15 residues in the CDR3. The V and J ends lost 3 bases and 5 bases respectively, with 17 bases between them. Germline loops: CDR1 DFQATT, CDR2 SNEGSKA (reference sequence). The chain's CDR3 is CSASPGGVSDQPQHF. The CDR3 DNA sequence: TGCAGTGCTAGCCCCGGGGGGGTGAGCGATCAGCCCCAGCATTTT.

This clonotype was observed at least ten times. The V call is TRBV4-3, the J call TRBJ2-3, with 8 bases aligning to TRBD2. Germline assignment: CDR1 LGHNA and CDR2 YSLEER. The CDR3 is 17 amino acids. Unmatched junction bases numbered 8, after V lost 2 bases and J lost 1 base. The CDR3 here is CASSQYGGGGRTDTQYF. CDR3 nucleotides: TGCGCCAGCAGCCAATACGGGGGCGGGGGGCGCACAGATACGCAGTATTTT.

This clonotype was recorded a few times. The genes are TRBV21-1 and TRBJ2-3; the table assigns TRBD1, which was not confirmed against the DNA. TRBV21-1 is a recognized pseudogene. The CDR3 has 20 residues. CDR3 residues: CASSKAPRDRVYWAFDTQYF. The CDR3 coding sequence is TGTGCCAGCAGCAAAGCCCCCCGGGACAGGGTTTATTGGGCATTCGATACGCAGTATTTT.

This chain's CDR3 is CASSYGSAYNEQFF. The CDR3 DNA reads TGCGCCAGCAGCTACGGTAGCGCGTACAATGAGCAGTTCTTC. V usage is TRBV5-1 and J usage is TRBJ2-1, with D tentatively TRBD2 (5 bases). Deletions cut 3 bases from V and 4 bases from J, with 11 bases between. This CDR3 has 14 amino acids. In germline, CDR1 is SGHRS, CDR2 YFSETQ.

This clonotype came up many times. A junction boundary mismatches the germline segment, possibly from a read error. V gene TRBV7-9 combines with J gene TRBJ2-7; no clear D gene. Germline loops: CDR1 SEHNR, CDR2 FQNEAQ (reference sequence). CDR3 length: 11 residues. CDR3 bases: TGTGCCAGCAGCCTAACCGGGTCTGCCAACTTC. The encoded protein is CASSLTGSANF.

V usage is TRBV4-2 and J usage is TRBJ2-1, with D perhaps TRBD1 (5 bases). The CDR3 covers 14 residues. CDR1 LGHNA and CDR2 YNFKEQ come from the germline V gene. Trimming removed 2 bases from V and 5 bases from J, with 10 bases in between. CDR3 residues: CASSQSRQHNEQFF. Here the CDR3 DNA reads TGTGCCAGCAGCCAATCACGACAGCACAATGAGCAGTTCTTC.

The J gene is TRBJ2-7, the V gene TRBV3-2; the tabulated D call, TRBD1, remains unverified against the DNA. TRBV3-2 is reported as a pseudogene. The CDR3 runs 16 residues. As DNA, the CDR3 is TGTGCCAGCAGCCAACCCTGTGGACTGTTTGCCTACGAGCAGTACTTC. Residues: CASSQPCGLFAYEQYF.

The chain links TRBV7-9 to TRBJ1-3; D ambiguous. The ends were cut back, 5 bases at V and 4 bases at J, with 9 bases in the middle. The CDR3 spans 13 residues. The germline gives CDR1 SEHNR, CDR2 FQNEAQ (reference sequence). The DNA of the CDR3 is TGTGCCAGCAGCCCCCGGGGAGGAAACACCATATATTTT. Residues: CASSPRGGNTIYF.

This clonotype showed up many times. The chain couples TRBV4-3 to TRBJ1-1, with a possible D match to TRBD1 (6 bases). With 4 bases removed from V and 4 bases from J, the gap between germline ends came to 10 bases. Germline CDR1 reads LGHNA; CDR2 reads YSLEER. The CDR3 has 13 residues. In DNA form, the CDR3 reads TGCGCCAGCAGCCTCGGACAGATCACTGAAGCTTTCTTT. Amino acid sequence: CASSLGQITEAFF.

This clonotype has ten or more counts. V usage is TRBV7-2 and J usage is TRBJ2-3; TRBD2 matches at 10 bases. The CDR3 spans 16 residues. V lost 6 bases and J lost 2; bases outside the gene matches: 8. CDR1 is SGHTA and CDR2 is FQGNSA in the germline V gene. CDR3 amino acids: CASRYNLAGATDTQYF. Here the CDR3 DNA reads TGTGCCAGCAGATATAACCTAGCGGGGGCCACAGATACGCAGTATTTT. Full variable domain (missing parts from reference TRBV7-2 and TRBJ2-3): GAGVSQSPSNKVTEKGKDVELRCDPISGHTALYWYRQSLGQGLEFLIYFQGNSAPDKSGLPSDRFSAERTGGSVSTLTIQRTQQEDSAVYLCASRYNLAGATDTQYFGPGTRLTVL.